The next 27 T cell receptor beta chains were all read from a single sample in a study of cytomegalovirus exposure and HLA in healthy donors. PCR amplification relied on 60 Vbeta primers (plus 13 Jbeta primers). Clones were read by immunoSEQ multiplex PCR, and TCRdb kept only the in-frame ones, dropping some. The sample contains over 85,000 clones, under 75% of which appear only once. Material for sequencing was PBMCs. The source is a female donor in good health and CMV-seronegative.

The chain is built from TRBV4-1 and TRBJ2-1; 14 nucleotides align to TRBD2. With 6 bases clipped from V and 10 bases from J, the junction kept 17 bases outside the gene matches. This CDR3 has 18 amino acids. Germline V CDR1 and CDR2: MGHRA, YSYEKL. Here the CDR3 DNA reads TGCGCCAGCAGTCGTCCGGGACTAGCGGGAGCTTGGGGTAACGAGCAGTTCTTC. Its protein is CASSRPGLAGAWGNEQFF.

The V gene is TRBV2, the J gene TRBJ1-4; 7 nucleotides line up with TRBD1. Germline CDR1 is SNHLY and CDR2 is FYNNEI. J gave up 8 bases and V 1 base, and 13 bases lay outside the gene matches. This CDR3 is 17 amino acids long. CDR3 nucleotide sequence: TGTGCCAGCAGTGAAGGAACCTCACAGGGGTTTAGGGAAAAACTGTTTTTT. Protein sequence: CASSEGTSQGFREKLFF.

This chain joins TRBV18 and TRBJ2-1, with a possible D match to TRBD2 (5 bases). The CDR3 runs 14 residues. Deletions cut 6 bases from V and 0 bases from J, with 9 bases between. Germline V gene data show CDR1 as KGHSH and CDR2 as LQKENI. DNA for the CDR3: TGTGCCAGCTCCTGGACTTCCTCCTACAATGAGCAGTTCTTC. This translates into CASSWTSSYNEQFF. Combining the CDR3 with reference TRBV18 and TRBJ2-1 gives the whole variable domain NAGVMQNPRHLVRRRGQEARLRCSPMKGHSHVYWYRQLPEEGLKFMVYLQKENIIDESGMPKERFSAEFPKEGPSILRIQQVVRGDSAAYFCASSWTSSYNEQFFGPGTRLTVL.

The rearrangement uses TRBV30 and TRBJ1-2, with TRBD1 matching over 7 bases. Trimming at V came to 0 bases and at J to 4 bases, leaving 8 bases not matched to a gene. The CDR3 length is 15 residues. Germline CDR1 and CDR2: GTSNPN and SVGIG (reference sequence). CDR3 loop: CAWSVSYDRAYGYTF. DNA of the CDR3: TGTGCCTGGAGTGTATCCTACGACAGGGCCTATGGCTACACCTTC.

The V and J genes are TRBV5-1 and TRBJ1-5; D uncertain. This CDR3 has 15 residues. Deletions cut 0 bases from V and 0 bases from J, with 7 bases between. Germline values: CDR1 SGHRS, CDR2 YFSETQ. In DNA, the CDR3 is TGCGCCAGCAGCTTGGACGGGAATAGCAATCAGCCCCAGCATTTT. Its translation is CASSLDGNSNQPQHF. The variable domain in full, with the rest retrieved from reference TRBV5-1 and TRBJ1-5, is KAGVTQTPRYLIKTRGQQVTLSCSPISGHRSVSWYQQTPGQGLQFLFEYFSETQRNKGNFPGRFSGRQFSNSRSEMNVSTLELGDSALYLCASSLDGNSNQPQHFGDGTRLSIL.

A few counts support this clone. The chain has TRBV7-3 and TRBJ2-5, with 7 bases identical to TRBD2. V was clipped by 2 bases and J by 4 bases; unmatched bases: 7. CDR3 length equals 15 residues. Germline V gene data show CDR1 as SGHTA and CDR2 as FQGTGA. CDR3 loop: CASSLFAGVGETQYF. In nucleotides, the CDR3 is TGTGCCAGCAGCTTATTCGCGGGAGTGGGAGAGACCCAGTACTTC.

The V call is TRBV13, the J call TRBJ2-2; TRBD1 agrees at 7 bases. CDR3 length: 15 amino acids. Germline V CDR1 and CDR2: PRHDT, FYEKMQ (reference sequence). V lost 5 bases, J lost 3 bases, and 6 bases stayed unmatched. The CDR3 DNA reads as TGTGCCAGCAGCCTGTCGGACAGGCACACCGGGGAGCTGTTTTTT. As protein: CASSLSDRHTGELFF. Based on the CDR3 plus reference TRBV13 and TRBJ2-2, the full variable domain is AAGVIQSPRHLIKEKRETATLKCYPIPRHDTVYWYQQGPGQDPQFLISFYEKMQSDKGSIPDRFSAQQFSDYHSELNMSSLELGDSALYFCASSLSDRHTGELFFGEGSRLTVL.

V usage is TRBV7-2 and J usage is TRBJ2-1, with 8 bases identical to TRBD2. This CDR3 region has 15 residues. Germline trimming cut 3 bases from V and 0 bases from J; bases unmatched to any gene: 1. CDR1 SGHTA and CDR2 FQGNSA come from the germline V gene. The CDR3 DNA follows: TGTGCCAGCAGCTTGAGCGGGAGCTCCTACAATGAGCAGTTCTTC. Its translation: CASSLSGSSYNEQFF.

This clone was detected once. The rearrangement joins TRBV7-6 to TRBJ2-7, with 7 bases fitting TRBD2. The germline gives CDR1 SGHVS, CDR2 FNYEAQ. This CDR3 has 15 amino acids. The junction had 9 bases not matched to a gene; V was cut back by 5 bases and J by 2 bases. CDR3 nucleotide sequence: TGTGCCAGCAGCAGGGAGGGTTCTAGCGCCTACGAGCAGTACTTC. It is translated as CASSREGSSAYEQYF. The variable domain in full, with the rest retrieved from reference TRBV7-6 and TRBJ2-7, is GAGVSQSPRYKVTKRGQDVALRCDPISGHVSLYWYRQALGQGPEFLTYFNYEAQQDKSGLPNDRFSAERPEGSISTLTIQRTEQRDSAMYRCASSREGSSAYEQYFGPGTRLTVT.

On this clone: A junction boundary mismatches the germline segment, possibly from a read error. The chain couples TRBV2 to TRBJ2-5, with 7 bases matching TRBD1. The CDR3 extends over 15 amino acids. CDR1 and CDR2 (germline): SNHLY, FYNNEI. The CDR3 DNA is TGTGCCGGCAGTGAAGATAGGGGGCGGCGGGAGACCCAGTACTTC. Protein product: CAGSEDRGRRETQYF.

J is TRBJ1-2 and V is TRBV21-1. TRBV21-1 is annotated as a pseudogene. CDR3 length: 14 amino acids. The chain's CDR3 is CASSMEDTNYGYTF. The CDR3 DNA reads TGTGCCAGCAGCATGGAGGATACGAACTATGGCTACACCTTC.

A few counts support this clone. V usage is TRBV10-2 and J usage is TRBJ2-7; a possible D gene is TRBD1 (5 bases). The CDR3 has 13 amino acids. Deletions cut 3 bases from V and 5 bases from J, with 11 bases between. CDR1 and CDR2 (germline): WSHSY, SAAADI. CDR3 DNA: TGCGCCAGCAGTGATGACAGCGTCCACGAGCAGTACTTC. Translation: CASSDDSVHEQYF.

CDR3 residues: CAWSVAGGSYNEQFF. The CDR3 nucleotides read TGTGCCTGGAGTGTAGCGGGGGGTTCCTACAATGAGCAGTTCTTC. The V and J genes are TRBV30 and TRBJ2-1; 9 nucleotides align to TRBD2. This CDR3 is built from 15 residues. Germline assignment: CDR1 GTSNPN and CDR2 SVGIG (reference sequence). J lost 1 base, V lost 0 bases, and 1 base had no gene match. Combining the CDR3 with reference TRBV30 and TRBJ2-1 gives the whole variable domain SQTIHQWPATLVQPVGSPLSLECTVEGTSNPNLYWYRQAAGRGLQLLFYSVGIGQISSEVPQNLSASRPQDRQFILSSKKLLLSDSGFYLCAWSVAGGSYNEQFFGPGTRLTVL.

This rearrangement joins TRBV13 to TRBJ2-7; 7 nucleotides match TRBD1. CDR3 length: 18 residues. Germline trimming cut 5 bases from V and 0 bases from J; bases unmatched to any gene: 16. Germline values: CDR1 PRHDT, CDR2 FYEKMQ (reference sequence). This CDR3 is CASSLRGSGQFYSYEQYF. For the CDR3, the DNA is TGTGCCAGCAGCCTAAGGGGGTCGGGACAGTTTTACTCCTACGAGCAGTACTTC.

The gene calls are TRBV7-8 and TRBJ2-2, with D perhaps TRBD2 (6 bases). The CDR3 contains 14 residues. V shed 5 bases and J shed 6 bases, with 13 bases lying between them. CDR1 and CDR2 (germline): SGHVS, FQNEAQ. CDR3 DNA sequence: TGTGCCAGCAGCCTATCTAGCGCCGCCGGGGAGCTGTTTTTT. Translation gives CASSLSSAAGELFF.

The CDR3 is CASSRKLGLTDTQYF. Written as DNA, the CDR3 is TGTGCCAGCAGCCGGAAGCTGGGCCTTACAGATACGCAGTATTTT. The chain combines TRBV14 with TRBJ2-3; no reliable D call. Trimming pared 4 bases from V and 3 bases from J, leaving 14 bases between. Germline CDR1 and CDR2: SGHDN and FVKESK. The CDR3 has 15 residues.

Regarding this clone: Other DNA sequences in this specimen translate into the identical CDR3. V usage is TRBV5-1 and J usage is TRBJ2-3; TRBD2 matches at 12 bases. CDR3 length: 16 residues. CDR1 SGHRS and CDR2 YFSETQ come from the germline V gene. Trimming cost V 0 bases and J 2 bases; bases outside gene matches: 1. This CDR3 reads CASSLGTSGTTDTQYF. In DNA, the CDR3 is TGCGCCAGCAGCTTGGGGACTAGCGGGACCACAGATACGCAGTATTTT.

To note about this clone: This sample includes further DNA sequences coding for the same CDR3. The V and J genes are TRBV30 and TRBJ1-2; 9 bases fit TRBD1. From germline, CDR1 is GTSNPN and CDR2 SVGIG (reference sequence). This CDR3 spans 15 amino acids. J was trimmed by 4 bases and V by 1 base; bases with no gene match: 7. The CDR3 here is CAWSGPDRGTYGYTF. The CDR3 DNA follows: TGTGCCTGGAGTGGGCCGGACAGGGGCACCTATGGCTACACCTTC.

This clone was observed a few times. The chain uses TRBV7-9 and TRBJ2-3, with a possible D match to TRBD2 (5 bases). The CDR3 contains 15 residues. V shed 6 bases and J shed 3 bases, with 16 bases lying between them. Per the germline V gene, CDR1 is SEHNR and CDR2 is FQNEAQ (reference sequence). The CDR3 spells CASRKTSWLTDTQYF. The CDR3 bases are TGTGCCAGCAGGAAAACTAGTTGGTTGACAGATACGCAGTATTTT.

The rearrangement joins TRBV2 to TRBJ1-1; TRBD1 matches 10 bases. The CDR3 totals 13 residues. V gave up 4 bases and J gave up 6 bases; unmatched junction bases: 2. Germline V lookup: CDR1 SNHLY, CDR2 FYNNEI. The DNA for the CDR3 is TGTGCCAGCAGTGGGGACAGGGGAGCTGAAGCTTTCTTT. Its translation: CASSGDRGAEAFF.

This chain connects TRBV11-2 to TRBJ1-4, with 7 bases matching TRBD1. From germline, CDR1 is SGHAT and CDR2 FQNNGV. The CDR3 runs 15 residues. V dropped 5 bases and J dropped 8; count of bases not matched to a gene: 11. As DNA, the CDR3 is TGTGCCAGCAGCATAGGGACAGCGACCGTAGAAAAACTGTTTTTT. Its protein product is CASSIGTATVEKLFF.

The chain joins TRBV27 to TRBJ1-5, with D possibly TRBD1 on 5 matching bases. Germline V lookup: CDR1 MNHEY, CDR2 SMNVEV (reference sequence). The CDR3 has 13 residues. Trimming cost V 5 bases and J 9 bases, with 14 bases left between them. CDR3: CASSVPGKWPQHF. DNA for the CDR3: TGTGCCAGCAGTGTCCCAGGGAAGTGGCCCCAGCATTTT.

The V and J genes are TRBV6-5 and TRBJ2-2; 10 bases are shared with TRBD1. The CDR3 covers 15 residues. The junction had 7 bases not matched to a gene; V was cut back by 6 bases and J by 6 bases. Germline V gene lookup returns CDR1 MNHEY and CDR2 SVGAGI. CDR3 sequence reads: CASSRQGARAGELFF. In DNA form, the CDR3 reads TGTGCCAGCAGCAGACAGGGGGCTAGGGCCGGGGAGCTGTTTTTT.

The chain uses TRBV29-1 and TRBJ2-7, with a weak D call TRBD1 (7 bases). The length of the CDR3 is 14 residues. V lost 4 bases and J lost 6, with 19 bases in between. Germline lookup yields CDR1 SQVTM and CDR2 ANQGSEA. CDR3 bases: TGCAGCGTTGGAGTAGGGGGGACAGCAACCGAGCAGTACTTC. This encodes CSVGVGGTATEQYF.

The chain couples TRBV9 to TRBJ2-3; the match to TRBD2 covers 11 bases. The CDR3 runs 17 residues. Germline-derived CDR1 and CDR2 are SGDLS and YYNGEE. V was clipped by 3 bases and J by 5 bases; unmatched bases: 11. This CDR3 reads CASSGLAGGGYRDTQYF. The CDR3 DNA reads TGTGCCAGCAGCGGTCTAGCGGGAGGCGGGTATCGAGATACGCAGTATTTT.

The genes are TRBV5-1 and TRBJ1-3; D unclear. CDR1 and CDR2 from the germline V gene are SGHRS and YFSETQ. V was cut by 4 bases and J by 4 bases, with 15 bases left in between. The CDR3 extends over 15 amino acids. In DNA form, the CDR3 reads TGCGCCAGCAGCCCGAACTCCGGAGGGGGAAACACCATATATTTT. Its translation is CASSPNSGGGNTIYF.

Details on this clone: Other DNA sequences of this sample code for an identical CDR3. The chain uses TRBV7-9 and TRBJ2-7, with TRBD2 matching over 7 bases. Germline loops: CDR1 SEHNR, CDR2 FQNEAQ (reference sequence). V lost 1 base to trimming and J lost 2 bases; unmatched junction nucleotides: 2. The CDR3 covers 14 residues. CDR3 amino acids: CASSLGLAPYEQYF. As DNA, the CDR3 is TGTGCCAGCAGCTTAGGACTAGCCCCCTACGAGCAGTACTTC.